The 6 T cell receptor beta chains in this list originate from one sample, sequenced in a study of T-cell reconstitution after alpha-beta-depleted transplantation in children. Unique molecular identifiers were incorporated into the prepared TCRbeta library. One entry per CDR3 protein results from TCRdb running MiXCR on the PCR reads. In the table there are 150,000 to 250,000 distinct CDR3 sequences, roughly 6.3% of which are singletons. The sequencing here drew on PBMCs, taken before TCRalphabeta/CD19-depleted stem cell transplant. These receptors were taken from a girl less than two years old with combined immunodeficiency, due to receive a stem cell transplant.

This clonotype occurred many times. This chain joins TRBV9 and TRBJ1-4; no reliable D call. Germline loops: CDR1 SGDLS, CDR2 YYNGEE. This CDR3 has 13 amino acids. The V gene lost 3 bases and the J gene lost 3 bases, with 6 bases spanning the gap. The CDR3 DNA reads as TGTGCCAGCAGCGACAGCTCTAATGAAAAACTGTTTTTT. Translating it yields CASSDSSNEKLFF.

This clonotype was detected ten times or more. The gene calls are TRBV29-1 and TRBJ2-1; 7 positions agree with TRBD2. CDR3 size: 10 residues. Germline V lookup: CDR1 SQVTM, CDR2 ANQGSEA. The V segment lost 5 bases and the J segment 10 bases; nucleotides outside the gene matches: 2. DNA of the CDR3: TGCAGCGTTTCGGGACTAGAGCAGTTCTTC. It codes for CSVSGLEQFF.

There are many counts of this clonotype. The DNA for the CDR3 is TGCAGCGTTAGCCAACAGAACACCGGGGAGCTGTTTTTT. Translated: CSVSQQNTGELFF. The chain employs TRBV29-1 and TRBJ2-2; no reliable D call. This CDR3 contains 13 residues. Germline CDR1 is SQVTM and CDR2 is ANQGSEA. The ends were cut back, 5 bases at V and 1 base at J, with 8 bases in the middle.

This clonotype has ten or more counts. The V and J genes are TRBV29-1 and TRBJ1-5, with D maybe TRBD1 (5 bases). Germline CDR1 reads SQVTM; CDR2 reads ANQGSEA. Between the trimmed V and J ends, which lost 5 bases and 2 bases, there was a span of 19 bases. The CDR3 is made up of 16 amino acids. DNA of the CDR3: TGCAGCGTTAGGAGGGGCGCAGGGAGGCGCAATCAGCCCCAGCATTTT. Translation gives CSVRRGAGRRNQPQHF.

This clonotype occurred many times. The CDR3 loop reads CAISESRQETQYF. Written as DNA, the CDR3 is TGTGCCATCAGTGAGTCGAGGCAAGAGACCCAGTACTTC. V usage is TRBV10-3 and J usage is TRBJ2-5, with D unclear. The germline V gene encodes CDR1 ENHRY and CDR2 SYGVKD. Trimming pared 0 bases from V and 2 bases from J, leaving 4 bases between. This CDR3 is 13 amino acids long.

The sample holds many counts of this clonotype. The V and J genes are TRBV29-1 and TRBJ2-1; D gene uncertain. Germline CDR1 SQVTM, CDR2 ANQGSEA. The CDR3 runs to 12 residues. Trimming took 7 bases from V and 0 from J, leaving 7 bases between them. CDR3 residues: CSAEFSYNEQFF. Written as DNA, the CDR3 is TGCAGCGCCGAATTCTCCTACAATGAGCAGTTCTTC.